This T cell receptor beta chain was identified in a study of T-cell memory formation after mild COVID-19. Regarding the study as a whole: There was a balanced CD4/CD8 profile in clones contracting day 15 to 85, and later expanders leaned CD4+.

This clonotype has a handful of counts. Its antigen is not identified. This CDR3 spans 12 amino acids. CDR1 SGHDT and CDR2 YYEEEE come from the germline V gene. V was shortened by 1 base and J by 5 bases, with 7 bases between the two germline ends. TCRdb redid the calling of the 5' RACE reads with MiXCR, one entry per CDR3 protein. This sample has 550,000 to 600,000 distinct CDR3 sequences, with roughly 17% found just once. This TCR derives from an adult woman who had mild COVID-19 (a few samples of this study predate the infection). Cell type and time point are not known. Sequencing was done on a sample of PBMCs or a T cell subset sorted from them (not recorded which). The gene calls are TRBV5-6 and TRBJ2-7, with D hard to call. CDR3 in amino acids: CASSLYGDEQYF. CDR3 nucleotide sequence: TGTGCCAGCAGCTTGTATGGGGACGAGCAGTACTTC.